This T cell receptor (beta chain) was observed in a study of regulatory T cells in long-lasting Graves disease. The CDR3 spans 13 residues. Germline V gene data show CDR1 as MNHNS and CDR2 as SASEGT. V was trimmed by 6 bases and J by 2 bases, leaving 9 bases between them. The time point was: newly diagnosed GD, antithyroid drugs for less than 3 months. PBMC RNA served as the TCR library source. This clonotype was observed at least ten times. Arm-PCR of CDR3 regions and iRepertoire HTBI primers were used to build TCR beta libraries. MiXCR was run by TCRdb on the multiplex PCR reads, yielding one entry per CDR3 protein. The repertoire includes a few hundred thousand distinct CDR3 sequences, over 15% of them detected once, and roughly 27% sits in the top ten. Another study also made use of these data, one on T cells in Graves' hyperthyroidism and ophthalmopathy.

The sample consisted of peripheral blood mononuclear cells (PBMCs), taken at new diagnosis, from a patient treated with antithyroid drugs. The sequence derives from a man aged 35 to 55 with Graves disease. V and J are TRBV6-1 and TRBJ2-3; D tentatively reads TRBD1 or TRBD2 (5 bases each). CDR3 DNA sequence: TGTGCCAGCAGGGGGGTAACCACAGATACGCAGTATTTT. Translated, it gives CASRGVTTDTQYF.